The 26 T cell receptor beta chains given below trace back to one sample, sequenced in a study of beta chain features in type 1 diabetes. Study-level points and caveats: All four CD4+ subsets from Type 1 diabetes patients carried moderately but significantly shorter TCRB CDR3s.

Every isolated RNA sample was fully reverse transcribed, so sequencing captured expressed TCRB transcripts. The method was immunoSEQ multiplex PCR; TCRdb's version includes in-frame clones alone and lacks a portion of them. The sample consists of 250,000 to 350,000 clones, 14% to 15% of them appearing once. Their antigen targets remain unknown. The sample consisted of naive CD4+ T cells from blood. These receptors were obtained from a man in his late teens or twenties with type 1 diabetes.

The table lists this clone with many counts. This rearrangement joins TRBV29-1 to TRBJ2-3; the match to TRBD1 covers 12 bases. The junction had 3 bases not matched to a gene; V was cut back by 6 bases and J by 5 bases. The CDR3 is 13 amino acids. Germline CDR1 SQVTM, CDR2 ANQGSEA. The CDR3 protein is CSVRDRGQDTQYF. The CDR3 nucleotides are TGCAGCGTCCGGGACAGGGGGCAAGATACGCAGTATTTT.

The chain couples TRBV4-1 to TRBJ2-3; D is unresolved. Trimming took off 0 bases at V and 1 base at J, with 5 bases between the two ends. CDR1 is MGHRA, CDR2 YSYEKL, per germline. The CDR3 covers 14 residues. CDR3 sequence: CASSQDTGTDTQYF. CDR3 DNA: TGCGCCAGCAGCCAAGATACGGGCACAGATACGCAGTATTTT.

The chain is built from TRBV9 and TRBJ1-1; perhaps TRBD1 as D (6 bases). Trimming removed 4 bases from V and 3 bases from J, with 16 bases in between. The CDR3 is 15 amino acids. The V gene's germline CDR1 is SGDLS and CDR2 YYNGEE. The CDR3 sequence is CASSMDPQGYTEAFF. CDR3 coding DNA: TGTGCCAGCAGCATGGATCCACAGGGCTACACTGAAGCTTTCTTT.

CDR3 residues: CASSGPDRSQETQYF. CDR3 nucleotide sequence: TGTGCCAGCAGTGGACCCGACAGGAGCCAAGAGACCCAGTACTTC. This chain connects TRBV6-1 to TRBJ2-5; D may be TRBD1 (6 bases). The V and J ends lost 4 bases and 1 base respectively, with 13 bases between them. The CDR3 loop spans 15 amino acids. CDR1 MNHNS and CDR2 SASEGT come from the germline V gene.

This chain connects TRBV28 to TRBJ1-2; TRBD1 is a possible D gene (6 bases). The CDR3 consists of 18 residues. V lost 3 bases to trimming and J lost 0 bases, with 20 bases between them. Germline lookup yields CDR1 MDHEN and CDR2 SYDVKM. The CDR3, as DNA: TGTGCCAGCAGTTTCATGGTCCGGGGGGCTAAATCTAACTATGGCTACACCTTC. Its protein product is CASSFMVRGAKSNYGYTF.

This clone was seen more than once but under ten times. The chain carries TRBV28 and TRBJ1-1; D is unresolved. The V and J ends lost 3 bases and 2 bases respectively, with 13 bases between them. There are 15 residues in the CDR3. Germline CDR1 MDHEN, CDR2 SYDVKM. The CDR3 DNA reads TGTGCCAGCAGTTTGAATAGCGGCGGAAACACTGAAGCTTTCTTT. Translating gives CASSLNSGGNTEAFF.

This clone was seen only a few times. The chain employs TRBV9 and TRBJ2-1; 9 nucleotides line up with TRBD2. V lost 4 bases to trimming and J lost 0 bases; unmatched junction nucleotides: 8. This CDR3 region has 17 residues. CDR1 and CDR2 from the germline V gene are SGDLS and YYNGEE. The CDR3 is CASSPRASGASYNEQFF. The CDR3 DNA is TGTGCCAGCAGCCCCCGGGCTAGCGGGGCCTCCTACAATGAGCAGTTCTTC.

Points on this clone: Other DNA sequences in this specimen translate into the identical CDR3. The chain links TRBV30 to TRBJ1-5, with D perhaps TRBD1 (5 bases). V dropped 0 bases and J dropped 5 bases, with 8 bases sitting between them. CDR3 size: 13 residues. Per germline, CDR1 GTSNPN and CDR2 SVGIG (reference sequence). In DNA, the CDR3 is TGTGCCTGGAGTGTGGGGGGGGATCAGCCCCAGCATTTT. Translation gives CAWSVGGDQPQHF.

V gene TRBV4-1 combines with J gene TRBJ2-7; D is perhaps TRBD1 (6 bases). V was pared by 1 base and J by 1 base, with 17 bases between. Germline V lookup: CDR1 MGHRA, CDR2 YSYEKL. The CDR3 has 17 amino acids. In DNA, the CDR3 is TGCGCCAGCAGCCAAGGGAGGTTGACGGGGACATCCTACGAGCAGTACTTC. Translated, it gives CASSQGRLTGTSYEQYF.

The CDR3 sequence: CSVRGVAKSYEQYF. DNA of the CDR3: TGCAGCGTCCGGGGGGTAGCGAAAAGCTACGAGCAGTACTTC. J is TRBJ2-7 and V is TRBV29-1, with TRBD2 matching 7 bases. CDR1 is SQVTM and CDR2 is ANQGSEA in the germline V gene. The ends lost 6 bases at V and 3 bases at J; junction bases unmatched: 11. This CDR3 has 14 residues.

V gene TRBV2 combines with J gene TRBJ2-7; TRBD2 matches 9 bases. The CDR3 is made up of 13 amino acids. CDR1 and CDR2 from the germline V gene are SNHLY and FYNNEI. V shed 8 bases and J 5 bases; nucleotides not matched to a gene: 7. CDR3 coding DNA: TGTGCCAGCCGCGGGGGGGCCCGCCACGAGCAGTACTTC. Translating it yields CASRGGARHEQYF.

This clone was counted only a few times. As DNA, the CDR3 is TGTGCCAGCTCACGTACCGGGACTAGCGGTTCCAATCAGTACTTC. This translates into CASSRTGTSGSNQYF. The chain is built from TRBV18 and TRBJ2-7; 11 bases are a match to TRBD2. Germline CDR1 and CDR2: KGHSH and LQKENI. After removal of 4 bases from V and 10 bases from J, the junction contained 12 bases not matched to a gene. This CDR3 spans 15 amino acids.

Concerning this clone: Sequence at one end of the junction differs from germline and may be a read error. CDR3 protein: CASSLNPPGGTDF. CDR3 nucleotides: TGTGCCAGCAGTTTAAACCCGCCGGGGGGGACGGACTTC. J is TRBJ2-4 and V is TRBV28; 8 bases match TRBD2. Germline V lookup: CDR1 MDHEN, CDR2 SYDVKM. The CDR3 loop spans 13 amino acids.

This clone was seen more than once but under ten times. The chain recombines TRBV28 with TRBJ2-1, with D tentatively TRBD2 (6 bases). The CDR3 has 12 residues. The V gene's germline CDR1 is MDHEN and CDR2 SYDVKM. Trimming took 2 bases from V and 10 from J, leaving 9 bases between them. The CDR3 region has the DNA TGTGCCAGCAGTTTAGGAGGGCGCGAGCAGTTCTTC. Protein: CASSLGGREQFF.

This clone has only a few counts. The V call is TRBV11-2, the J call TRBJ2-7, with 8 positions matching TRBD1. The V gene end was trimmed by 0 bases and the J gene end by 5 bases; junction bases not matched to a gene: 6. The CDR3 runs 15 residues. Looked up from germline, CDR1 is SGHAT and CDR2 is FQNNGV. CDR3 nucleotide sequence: TGTGCCAGCAGCTTAGATCCGACAGGGGATCACGAGCAGTACTTC. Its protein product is CASSLDPTGDHEQYF.

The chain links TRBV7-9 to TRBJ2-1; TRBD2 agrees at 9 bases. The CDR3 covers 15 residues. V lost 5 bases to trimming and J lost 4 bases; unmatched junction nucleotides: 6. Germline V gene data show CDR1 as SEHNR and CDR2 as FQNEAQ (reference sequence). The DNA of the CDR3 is TGTGCCAGCAGCCCGCGGGGGGGTCAGTACAATGAGCAGTTCTTC. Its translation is CASSPRGGQYNEQFF.

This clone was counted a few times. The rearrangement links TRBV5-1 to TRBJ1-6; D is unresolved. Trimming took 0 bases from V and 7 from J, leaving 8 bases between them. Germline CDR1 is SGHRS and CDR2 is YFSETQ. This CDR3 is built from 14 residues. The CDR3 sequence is CASSLGGSNSPLHF. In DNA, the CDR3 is TGCGCCAGCAGCTTGGGAGGGTCCAATTCACCCCTCCACTTT.

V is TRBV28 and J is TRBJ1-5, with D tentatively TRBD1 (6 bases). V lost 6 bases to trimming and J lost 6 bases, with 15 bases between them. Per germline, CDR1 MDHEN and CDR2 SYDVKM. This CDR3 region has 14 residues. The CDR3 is CASRGQLSIQPQHF. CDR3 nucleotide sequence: TGTGCCAGCAGAGGACAGTTATCGATTCAGCCCCAGCATTTT.

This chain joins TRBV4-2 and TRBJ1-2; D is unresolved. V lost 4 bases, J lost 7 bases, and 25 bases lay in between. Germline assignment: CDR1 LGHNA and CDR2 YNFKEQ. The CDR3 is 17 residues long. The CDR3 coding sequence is TGTGCCAGCAGCCCAATGGAGGGAACAAAGCTTGAGTCTGGCTACACCTTC. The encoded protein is CASSPMEGTKLESGYTF.

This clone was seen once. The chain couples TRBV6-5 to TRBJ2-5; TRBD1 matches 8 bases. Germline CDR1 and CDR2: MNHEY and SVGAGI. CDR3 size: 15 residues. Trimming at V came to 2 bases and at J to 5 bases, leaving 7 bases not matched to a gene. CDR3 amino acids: CASSYTRQGRETQYF. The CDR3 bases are TGTGCCAGCAGTTACACAAGACAGGGGAGGGAGACCCAGTACTTC.

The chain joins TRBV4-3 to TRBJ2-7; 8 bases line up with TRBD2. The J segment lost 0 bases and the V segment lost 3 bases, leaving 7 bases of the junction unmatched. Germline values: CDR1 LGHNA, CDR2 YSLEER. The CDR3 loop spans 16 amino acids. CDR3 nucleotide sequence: TGCGCCAGCAGCCAGGGCGGGGGGCTAAGCTCCTACGAGCAGTACTTC. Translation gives CASSQGGGLSSYEQYF.

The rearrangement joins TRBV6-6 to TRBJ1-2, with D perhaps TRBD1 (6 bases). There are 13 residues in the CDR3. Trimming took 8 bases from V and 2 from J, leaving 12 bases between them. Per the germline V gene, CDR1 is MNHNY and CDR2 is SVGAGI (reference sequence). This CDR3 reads CASRSTGNYGYTF. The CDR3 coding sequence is TGTGCCAGCCGGTCTACAGGGAACTATGGCTACACCTTC.

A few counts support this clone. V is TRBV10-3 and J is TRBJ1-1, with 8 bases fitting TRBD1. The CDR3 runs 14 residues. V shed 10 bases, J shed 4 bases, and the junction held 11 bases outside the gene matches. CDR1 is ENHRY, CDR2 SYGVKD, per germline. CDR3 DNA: TGTGCCACTCGGGGAGGACAGGGTAGCACTGAAGCTTTCTTT. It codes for CATRGGQGSTEAFF.

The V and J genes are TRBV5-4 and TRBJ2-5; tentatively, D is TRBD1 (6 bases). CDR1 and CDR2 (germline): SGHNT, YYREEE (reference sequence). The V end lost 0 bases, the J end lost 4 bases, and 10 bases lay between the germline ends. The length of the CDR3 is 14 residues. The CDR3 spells CASSLAPRGETQYF. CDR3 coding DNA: TGTGCCAGCAGCTTGGCTCCCAGGGGAGAGACCCAGTACTTC. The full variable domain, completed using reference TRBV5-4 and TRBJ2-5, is ETGVTQSPTHLIKTRGQQVTLRCSSQSGHNTVSWYQQALGQGPQFIFQYYREEENGRGNFPPRFSGLQFPNYSSELNVNALELDDSALYLCASSLAPRGETQYFGPGTRLLVL.

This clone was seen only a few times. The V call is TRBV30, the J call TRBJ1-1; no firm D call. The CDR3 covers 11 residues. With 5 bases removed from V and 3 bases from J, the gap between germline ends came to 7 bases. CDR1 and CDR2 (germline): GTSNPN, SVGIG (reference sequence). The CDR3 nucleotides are TGTGCCTGGGCCGGTTACACTGAAGCTTTCTTT. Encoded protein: CAWAGYTEAFF.

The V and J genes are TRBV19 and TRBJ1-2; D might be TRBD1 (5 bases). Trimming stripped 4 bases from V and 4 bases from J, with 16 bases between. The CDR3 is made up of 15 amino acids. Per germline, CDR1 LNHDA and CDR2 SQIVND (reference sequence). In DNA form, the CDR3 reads TGTGCCAGTAGTACCCAGGGAAAACCTTCCTATGGCTACACCTTC. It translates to CASSTQGKPSYGYTF.